The rows below give T cell receptor beta chains drawn from one sample of a study of regulatory T cells in long-lasting Graves disease. TCRdb ran MiXCR on the multiplex PCR reads and lists one entry per CDR3 protein. The table has 350,000 to 550,000 distinct CDR3 sequences, approximately 14% seen once. The same sample was also studied in work on T cells in Graves' hyperthyroidism and ophthalmopathy.

Here the sequenced sample was peripheral blood mononuclear cells (PBMCs), taken at new diagnosis, from a patient treated with antithyroid drugs. All receptors derive from a woman in her forties or fifties with Graves disease. CDR3s include the opening cysteine and the closing phenylalanine or tryptophan. A D gene is named only where the DNA matches it firmly. The size entry is marked missing in some rows and otherwise reads once, few, many or a size class.

cdr3_nt	cdr3_aa	v_call	j_call	d_call	clone_size
TGTGCCAGCAGTGAACTTGAGGACAGGCCTAACTACACCTTC	CASSELEDRPNYTF	TRBV25-1	TRBJ1-2	TRBD1	.
TGTGCCAGCAGCTTGGGACAGGAGATTTACAATGAGCAGTTCTTC	CASSLGQEIYNEQFF	TRBV5-4	TRBJ2-1	.	many
TGCGCCAGCAGCTTAGGGGGGATTACGTACAATGAGCAGTTCTTC	CASSLGGITYNEQFF	TRBV5-1	TRBJ2-1	.	many
TGTGCCAGCTCGCGGACTGCGGACAATGAGCAGTTCTTC	CASSRTADNEQFF	TRBV18	TRBJ2-1	.	.
TGTGCCTGGAGTGTACGTTGGGGGAGCTCCTACAATGAGCAGTTCTTC	CAWSVRWGSSYNEQFF	TRBV30	TRBJ2-1	.	few
TGTGCCAGCAGATCCGGGACAGGGTTTAATGAGCAGTTCTTC	CASRSGTGFNEQFF	TRBV5-6	TRBJ2-1	TRBD1	few
TGTGCCAGCAGTGTTGGAGAATCCGGGGAGCTGTTTTTT	CASSVGESGELFF	TRBV2	TRBJ2-2	.	.
TGCGCTGCCGGGACAGGGACCAACATTCAGTACTTC	CAAGTGTNIQYF	TRBV10-2	TRBJ2-4	TRBD1	few
TGCGCCAGCAGCTTGGGCCCAGCGGGACTACAAGGGACCCAGTACTTC	CASSLGPAGLQGTQYF	TRBV5-1	TRBJ2-5	TRBD2	.
TGTGCCTGGAGTGTTTCGCTCTCTGGGGCCAACGTCCTGACTTTC	CAWSVSLSGANVLTF	TRBV30	TRBJ2-6	.	.
TGTGCCAGTAGTATAGGAGTCCGCTCTGGGGCCAACGTCCTGACTTTC	CASSIGVRSGANVLTF	TRBV19	TRBJ2-6	.	.
TGTGCCAGCAGTGCCGGGTCTGGGGCCAACGTCCTGACTTTC	CASSAGSGANVLTF	TRBV6-1	TRBJ2-6	.	.
TGTGCCAGCAGTGACGGGCAAATCGGGGAGCTGTTTTTT	CASSDGQIGELFF	TRBV2	TRBJ2-2	.	few
TGCGCCAGCAGCTTGGTTACGGGATTCACAGATACGCAGTATTTT	CASSLVTGFTDTQYF	TRBV5-1	TRBJ2-3	.	many
TGTGCCAGCAAGAGTGGACCCCACTACAATGAGCAGTTCTTC	CASKSGPHYNEQFF	TRBV6-1	TRBJ2-1	.	.
TGTGCCACCAGTGAACAGTACAATGAGCAGTTCTTC	CATSEQYNEQFF	TRBV24-1	TRBJ2-1	.	many
TGTGCCAGTCGACAGGACTATGGCTACACCTTC	CASRQDYGYTF	TRBV19	TRBJ1-2	.	.
TGTGCCAGCAGTGGACTTTCCCAAATCACTGAAGCTTTCTTT	CASSGLSQITEAFF	TRBV12-3/TRBV12-4	TRBJ1-1	.	many
TGCAGTGCTAGAGAAAGGGGCGGGAGGGGCTACGAGCAGTACTTC	CSARERGGRGYEQYF	TRBV20-1	TRBJ2-7	TRBD2	many